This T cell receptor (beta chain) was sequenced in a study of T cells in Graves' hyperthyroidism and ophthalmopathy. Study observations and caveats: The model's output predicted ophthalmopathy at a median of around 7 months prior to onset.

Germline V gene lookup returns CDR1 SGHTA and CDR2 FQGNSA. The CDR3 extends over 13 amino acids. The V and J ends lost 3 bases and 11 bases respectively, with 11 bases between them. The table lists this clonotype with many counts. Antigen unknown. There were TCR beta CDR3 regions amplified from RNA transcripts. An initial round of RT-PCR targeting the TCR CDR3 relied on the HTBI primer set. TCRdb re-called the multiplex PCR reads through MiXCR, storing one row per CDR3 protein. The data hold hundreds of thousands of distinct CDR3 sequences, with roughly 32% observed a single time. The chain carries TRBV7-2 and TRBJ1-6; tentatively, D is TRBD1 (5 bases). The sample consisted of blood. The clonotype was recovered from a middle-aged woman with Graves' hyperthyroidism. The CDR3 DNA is TGTGCCAGCAGCTTGGTAGGGGCTCCACCCCTCCACTTT. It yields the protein CASSLVGAPPLHF. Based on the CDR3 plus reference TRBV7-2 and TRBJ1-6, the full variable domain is GAGVSQSPSNKVTEKGKDVELRCDPISGHTALYWYRQSLGQGLEFLIYFQGNSAPDKSGLPSDRFSAERTGGSVSTLTIQRTQQEDSAVYLCASSLVGAPPLHFGNGTRLTVT.